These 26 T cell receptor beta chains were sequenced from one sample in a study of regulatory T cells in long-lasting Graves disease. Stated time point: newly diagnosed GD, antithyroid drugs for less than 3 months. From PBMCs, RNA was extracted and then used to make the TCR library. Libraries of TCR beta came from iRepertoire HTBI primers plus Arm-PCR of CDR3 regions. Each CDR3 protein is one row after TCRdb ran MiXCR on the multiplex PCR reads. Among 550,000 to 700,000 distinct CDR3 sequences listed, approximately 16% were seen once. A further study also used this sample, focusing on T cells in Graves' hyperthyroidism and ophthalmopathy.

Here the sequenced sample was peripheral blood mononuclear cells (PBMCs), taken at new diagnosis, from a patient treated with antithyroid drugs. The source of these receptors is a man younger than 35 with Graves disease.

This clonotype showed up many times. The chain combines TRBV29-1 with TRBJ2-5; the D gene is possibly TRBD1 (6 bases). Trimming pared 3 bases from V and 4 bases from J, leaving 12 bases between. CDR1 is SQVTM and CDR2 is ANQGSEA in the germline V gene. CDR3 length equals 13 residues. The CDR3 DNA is TGCAGCGTTGAGATGGGGGCGGCAGAGACCCAGTACTTC. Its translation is CSVEMGAAETQYF.

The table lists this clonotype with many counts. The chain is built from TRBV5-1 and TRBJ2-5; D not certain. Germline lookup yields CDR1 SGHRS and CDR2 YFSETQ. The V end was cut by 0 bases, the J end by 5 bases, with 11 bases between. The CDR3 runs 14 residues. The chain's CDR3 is CASSLGESRETQYF. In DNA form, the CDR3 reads TGCGCCAGCAGCTTGGGGGAATCGAGGGAGACCCAGTACTTC.

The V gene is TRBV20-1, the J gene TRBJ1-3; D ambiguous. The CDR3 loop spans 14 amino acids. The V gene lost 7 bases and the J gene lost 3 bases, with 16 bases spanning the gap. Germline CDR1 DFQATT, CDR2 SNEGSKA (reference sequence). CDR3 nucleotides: TGCAGTGTTCCCCTTGACGGAGGTGGAAACACCATATATTTT. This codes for CSVPLDGGGNTIYF.

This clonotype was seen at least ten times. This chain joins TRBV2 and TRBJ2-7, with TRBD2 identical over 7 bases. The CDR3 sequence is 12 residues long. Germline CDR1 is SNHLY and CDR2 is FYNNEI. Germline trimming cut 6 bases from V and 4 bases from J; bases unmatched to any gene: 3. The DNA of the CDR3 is TGTGCCAGCAGGGGGGGGGGTTACGAGCAGTACTTC. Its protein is CASRGGGYEQYF.

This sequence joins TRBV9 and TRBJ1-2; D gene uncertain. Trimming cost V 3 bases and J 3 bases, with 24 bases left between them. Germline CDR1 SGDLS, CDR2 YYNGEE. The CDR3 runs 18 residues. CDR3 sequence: CASSEDSWMAERDYGYTF. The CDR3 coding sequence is TGTGCCAGCAGCGAAGACTCCTGGATGGCGGAACGGGACTATGGCTACACCTTC. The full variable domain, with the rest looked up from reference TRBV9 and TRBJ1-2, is DSGVTQTPKHLITATGQRVTLRCSPRSGDLSVYWYQQSLDQGLQFLIQYYNGEERAKGNILERFSAQQFPDLHSELNLSSLELGDSALYFCASSEDSWMAERDYGYTFGSGTRLTVV.

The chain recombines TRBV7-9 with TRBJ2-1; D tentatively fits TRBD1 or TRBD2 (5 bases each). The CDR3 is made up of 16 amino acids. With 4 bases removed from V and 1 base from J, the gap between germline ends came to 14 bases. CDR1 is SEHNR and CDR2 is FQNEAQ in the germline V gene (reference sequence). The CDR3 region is CASSWDPKGSYNEQFF. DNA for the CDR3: TGTGCCAGCAGCTGGGACCCTAAAGGGTCCTACAATGAGCAGTTCTTC.

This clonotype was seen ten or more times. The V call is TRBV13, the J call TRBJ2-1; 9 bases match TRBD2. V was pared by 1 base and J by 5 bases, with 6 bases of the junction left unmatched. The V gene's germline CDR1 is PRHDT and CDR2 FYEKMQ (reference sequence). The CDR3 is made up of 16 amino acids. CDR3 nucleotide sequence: TGTGCCAGCAGCTTAGCCGGCGGGAGGGGCCACAATGAGCAGTTCTTC. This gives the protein CASSLAGGRGHNEQFF.

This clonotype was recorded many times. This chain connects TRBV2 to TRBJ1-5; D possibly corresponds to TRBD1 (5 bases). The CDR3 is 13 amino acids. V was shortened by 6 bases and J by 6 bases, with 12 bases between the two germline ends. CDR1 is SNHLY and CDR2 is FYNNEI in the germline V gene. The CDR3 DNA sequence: TGTGCCAGCAGGCGTGAGGGGCCTCAGCCCCAGCATTTT. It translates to CASRREGPQPQHF.

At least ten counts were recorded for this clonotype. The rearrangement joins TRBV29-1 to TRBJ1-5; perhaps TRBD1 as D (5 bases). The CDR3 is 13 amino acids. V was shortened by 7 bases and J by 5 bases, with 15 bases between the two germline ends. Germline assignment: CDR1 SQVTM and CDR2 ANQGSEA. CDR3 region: CSAGLAGDQPQHF. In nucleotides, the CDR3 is TGCAGCGCAGGACTGGCGGGGGATCAGCCCCAGCATTTT.

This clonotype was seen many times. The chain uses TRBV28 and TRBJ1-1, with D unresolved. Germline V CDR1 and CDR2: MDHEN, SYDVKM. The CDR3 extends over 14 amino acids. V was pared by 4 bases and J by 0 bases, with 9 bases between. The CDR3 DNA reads TGTGCCAGCAGTTCTGAAGGCTTGAACACTGAAGCTTTCTTT. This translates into CASSSEGLNTEAFF.

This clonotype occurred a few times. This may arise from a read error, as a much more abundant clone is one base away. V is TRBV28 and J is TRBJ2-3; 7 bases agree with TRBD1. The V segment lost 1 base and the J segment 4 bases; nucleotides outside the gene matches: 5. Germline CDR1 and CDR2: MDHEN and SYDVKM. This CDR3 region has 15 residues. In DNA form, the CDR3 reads TGTGCCAGCAGTTTATCAAACAGGGGCCCAGATACGCAGTATTTT. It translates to CASSLSNRGPDTQYF.

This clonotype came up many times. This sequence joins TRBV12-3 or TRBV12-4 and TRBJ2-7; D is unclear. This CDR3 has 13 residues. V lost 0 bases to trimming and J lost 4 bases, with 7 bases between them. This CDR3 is CASSLAVPYEQYF. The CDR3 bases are TGTGCCAGCAGTTTAGCGGTACCTTACGAGCAGTACTTC.

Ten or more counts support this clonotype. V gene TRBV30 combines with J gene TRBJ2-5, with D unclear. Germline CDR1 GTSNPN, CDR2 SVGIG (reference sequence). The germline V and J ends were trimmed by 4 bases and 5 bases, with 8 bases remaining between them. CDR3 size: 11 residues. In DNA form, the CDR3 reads TGTGCCTGGATAGGTGGGGAGACCCAGTACTTC. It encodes CAWIGGETQYF.

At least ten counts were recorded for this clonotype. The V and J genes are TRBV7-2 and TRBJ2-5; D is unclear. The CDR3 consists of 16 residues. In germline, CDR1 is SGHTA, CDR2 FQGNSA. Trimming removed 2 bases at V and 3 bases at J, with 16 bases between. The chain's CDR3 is CASSLFAFSREETQYF. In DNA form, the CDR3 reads TGTGCCAGCAGCTTATTCGCCTTTAGTCGGGAAGAGACCCAGTACTTC.

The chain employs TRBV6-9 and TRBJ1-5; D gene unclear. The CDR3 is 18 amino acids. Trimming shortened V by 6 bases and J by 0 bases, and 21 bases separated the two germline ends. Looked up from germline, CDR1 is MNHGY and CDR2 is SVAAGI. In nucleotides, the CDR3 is TGTGCCAGCAGGAAGACACATTTACGGGTTCATAGCAATCAGCCCCAGCATTTT. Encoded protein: CASRKTHLRVHSNQPQHF.

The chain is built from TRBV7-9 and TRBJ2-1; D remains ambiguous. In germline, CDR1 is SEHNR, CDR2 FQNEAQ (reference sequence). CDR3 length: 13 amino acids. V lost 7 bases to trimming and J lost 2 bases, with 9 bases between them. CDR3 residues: CASTSEPYNEQFF. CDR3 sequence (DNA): TGTGCCAGCACGTCCGAGCCCTACAATGAGCAGTTCTTC.

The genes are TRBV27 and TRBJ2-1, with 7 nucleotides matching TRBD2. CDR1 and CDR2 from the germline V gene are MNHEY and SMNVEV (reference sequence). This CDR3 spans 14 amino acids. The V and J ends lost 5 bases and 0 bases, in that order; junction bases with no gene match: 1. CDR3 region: CASSKRDSYNEQFF. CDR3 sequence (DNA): TGTGCCAGCAGTAAGCGGGACTCCTACAATGAGCAGTTCTTC.

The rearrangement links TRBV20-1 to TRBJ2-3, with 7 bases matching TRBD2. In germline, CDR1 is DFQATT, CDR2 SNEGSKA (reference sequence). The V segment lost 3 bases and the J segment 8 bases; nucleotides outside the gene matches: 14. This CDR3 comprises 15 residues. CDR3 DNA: TGCAGTGCTAGTCAAATCCTAGCGGCCCCAAGTACGCAGTATTTT. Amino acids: CSASQILAAPSTQYF.

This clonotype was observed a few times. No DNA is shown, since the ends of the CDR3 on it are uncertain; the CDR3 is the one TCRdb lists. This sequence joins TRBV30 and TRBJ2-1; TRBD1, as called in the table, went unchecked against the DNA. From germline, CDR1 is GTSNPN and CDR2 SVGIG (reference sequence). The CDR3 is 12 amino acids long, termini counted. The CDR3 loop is CVWAYGAGLKFF.

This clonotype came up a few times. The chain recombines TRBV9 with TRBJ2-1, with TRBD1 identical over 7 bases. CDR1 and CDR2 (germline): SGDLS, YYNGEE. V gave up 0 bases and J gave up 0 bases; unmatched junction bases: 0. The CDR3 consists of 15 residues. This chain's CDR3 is CASSVEGASYNEQFF. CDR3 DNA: TGTGCCAGCAGCGTAGAGGGGGCCTCCTACAATGAGCAGTTCTTC.

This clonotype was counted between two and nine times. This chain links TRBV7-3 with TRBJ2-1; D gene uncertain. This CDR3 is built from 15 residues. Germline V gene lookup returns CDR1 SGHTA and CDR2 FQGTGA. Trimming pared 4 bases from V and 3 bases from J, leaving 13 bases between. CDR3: CASSSQPPYYNEQFF. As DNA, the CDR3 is TGTGCCAGCAGCTCTCAACCCCCCTACTACAATGAGCAGTTCTTC.

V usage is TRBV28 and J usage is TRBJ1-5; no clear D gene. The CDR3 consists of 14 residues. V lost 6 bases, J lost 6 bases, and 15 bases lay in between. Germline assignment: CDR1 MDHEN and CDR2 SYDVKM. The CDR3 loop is CASSPWSRVQPQHF. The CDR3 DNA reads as TGTGCCAGCAGCCCCTGGTCGCGAGTTCAGCCCCAGCATTTT.

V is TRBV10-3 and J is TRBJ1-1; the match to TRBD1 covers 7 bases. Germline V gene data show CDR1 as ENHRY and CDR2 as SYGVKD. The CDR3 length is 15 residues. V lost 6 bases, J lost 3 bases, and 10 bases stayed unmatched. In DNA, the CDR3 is TGTGCCATCAGCGAACTAATAACAGGGGACACTGAAGCTTTCTTT. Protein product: CAISELITGDTEAFF.

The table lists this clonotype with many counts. CDR3 DNA sequence: TGTGCCAGCACCTCCCTCCCGGGAGCTCGGTTCTTC. Translated, it gives CASTSLPGARFF. V gene TRBV11-2 combines with J gene TRBJ2-1; a weak D match, TRBD2 (6 bases). Germline V gene sequence: CDR1 SGHAT, CDR2 FQNNGV. V was trimmed by 7 bases and J by 15 bases, leaving 19 bases between them. The CDR3 is made up of 12 amino acids.

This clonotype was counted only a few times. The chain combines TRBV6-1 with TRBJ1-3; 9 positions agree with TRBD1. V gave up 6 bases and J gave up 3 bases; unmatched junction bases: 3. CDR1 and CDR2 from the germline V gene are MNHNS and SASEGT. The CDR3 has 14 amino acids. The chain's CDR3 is CASRVDRGGNTIYF. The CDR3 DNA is TGTGCCAGCAGAGTGGACAGGGGTGGAAACACCATATATTTT.

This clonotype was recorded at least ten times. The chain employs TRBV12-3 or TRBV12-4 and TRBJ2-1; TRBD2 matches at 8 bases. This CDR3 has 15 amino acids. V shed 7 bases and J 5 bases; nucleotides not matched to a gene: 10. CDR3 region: CASTFSSGGDNEQFF. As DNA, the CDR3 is TGTGCCAGCACCTTTAGTTCGGGAGGGGACAATGAGCAGTTCTTC.